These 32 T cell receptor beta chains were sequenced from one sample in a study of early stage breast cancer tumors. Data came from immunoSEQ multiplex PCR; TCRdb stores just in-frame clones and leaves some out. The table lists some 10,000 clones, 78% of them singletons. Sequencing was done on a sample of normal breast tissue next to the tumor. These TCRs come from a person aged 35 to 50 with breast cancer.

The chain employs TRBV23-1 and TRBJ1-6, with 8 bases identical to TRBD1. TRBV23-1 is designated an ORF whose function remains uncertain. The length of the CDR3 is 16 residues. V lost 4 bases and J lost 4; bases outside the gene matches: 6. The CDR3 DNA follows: TGCGCCAGCAGTCGAGCAGGGGGCAAGTATAATTCACCCCTCCACTTT. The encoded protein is CASSRAGGKYNSPLHF.

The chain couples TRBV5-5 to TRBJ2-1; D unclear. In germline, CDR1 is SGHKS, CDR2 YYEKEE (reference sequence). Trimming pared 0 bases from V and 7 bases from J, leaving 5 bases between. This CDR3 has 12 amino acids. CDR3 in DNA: TGTGCCAGCAGCTTGGGGCTGAATGAGCAGTTCTTC. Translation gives CASSLGLNEQFF.

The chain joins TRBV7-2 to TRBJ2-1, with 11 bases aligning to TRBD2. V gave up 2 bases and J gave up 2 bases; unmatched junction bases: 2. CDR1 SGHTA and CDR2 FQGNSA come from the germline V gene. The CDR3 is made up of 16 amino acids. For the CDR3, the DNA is TGTGCCAGCAGCTTATCGGGACTAGCGGCCTACAATGAGCAGTTCTTC. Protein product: CASSLSGLAAYNEQFF.

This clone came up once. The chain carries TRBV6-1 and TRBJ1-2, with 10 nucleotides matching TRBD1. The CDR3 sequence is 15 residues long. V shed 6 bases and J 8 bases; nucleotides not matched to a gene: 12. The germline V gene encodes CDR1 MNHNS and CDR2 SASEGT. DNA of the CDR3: TGTGCCAGCAGCCACGCTCCGGGACAGGGGACGGGCTACACCTTC. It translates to CASSHAPGQGTGYTF.

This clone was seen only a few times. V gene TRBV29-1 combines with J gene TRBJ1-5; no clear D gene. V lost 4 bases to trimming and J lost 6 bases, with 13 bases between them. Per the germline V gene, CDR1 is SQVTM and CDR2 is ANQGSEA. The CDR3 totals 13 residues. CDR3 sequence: CSVGRSEGQPQHF. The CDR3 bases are TGCAGCGTTGGACGGAGTGAGGGTCAGCCCCAGCATTTT.

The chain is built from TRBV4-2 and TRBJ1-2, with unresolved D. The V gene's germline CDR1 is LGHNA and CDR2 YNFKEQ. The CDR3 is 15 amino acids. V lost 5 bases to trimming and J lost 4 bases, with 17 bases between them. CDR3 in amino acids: CASSLDVRRAYGYTF. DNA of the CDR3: TGTGCCAGCAGCTTAGACGTGAGGCGAGCCTATGGCTACACCTTC.

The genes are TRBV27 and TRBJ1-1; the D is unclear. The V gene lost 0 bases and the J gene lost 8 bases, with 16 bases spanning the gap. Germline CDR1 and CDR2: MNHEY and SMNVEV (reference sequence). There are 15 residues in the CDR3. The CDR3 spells CASSLSGLSWEEAFF. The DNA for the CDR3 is TGTGCCAGCAGTTTATCGGGTTTATCGTGGGAGGAAGCTTTCTTT.

CDR3 protein: CAIFTLGLDTQYF. CDR3 nucleotides: TGTGCCATATTTACTCTCGGGCTAGATACGCAGTATTTT. V and J are TRBV6-1 and TRBJ2-3; D is unresolved. Germline CDR1 and CDR2: MNHNS and SASEGT. This CDR3 contains 13 residues. Deletions cut 10 bases from V and 5 bases from J, with 16 bases between.

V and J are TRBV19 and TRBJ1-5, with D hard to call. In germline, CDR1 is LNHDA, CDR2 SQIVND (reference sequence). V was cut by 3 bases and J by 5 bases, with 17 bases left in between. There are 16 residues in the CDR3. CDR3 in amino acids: CASSIYSLEGDQPQHF. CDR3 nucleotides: TGTGCCAGTAGTATCTACAGCTTGGAGGGCGATCAGCCCCAGCATTTT.

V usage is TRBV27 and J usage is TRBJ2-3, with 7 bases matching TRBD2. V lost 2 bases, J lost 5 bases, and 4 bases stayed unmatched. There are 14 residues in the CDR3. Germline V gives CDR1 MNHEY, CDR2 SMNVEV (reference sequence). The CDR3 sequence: CASSLSGMEDTQYF. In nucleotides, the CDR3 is TGTGCCAGCAGTTTAAGCGGGATGGAAGATACGCAGTATTTT.

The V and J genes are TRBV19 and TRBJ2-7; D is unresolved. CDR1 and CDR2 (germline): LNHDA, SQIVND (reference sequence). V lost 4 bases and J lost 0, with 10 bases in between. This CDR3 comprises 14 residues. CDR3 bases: TGTGCCAGTAGTAAACAATGGCGCTCCTACGAGCAGTACTTC. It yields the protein CASSKQWRSYEQYF.

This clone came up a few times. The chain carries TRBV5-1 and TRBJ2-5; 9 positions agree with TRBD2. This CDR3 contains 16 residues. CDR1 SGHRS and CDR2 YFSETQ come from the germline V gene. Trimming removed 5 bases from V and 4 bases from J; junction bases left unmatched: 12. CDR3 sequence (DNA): TGCGCCAGCAGGATGGGGGATAGCGGGAGTGGAGAGACCCAGTACTTC. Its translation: CASRMGDSGSGETQYF.

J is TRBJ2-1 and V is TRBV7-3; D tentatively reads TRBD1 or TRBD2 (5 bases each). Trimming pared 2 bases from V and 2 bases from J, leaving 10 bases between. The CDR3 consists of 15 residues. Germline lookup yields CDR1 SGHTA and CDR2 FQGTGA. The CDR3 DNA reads TGTGCCAGCAGCTTAGTTCGGGGCGCCTACAATGAGCAGTTCTTC. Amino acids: CASSLVRGAYNEQFF.

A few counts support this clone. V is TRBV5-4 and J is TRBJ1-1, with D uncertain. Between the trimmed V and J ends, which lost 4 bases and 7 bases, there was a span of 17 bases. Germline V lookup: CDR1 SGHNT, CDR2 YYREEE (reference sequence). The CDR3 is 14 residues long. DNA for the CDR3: TGTGCCAGCAGCCCTGGTCGGGAGAGGGATGAAGCTTTCTTT. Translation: CASSPGRERDEAFF.

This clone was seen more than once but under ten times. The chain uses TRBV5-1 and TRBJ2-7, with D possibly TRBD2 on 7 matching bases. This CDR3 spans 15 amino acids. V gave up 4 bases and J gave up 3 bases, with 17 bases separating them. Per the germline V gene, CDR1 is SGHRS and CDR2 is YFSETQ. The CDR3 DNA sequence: TGCGCCAGCAGCCCGGGGGGCCTGAGGATCTACGAGCAGTACTTC. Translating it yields CASSPGGLRIYEQYF. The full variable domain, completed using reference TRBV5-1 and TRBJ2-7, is KAGVTQTPRYLIKTRGQQVTLSCSPISGHRSVSWYQQTPGQGLQFLFEYFSETQRNKGNFPGRFSGRQFSNSRSEMNVSTLELGDSALYLCASSPGGLRIYEQYFGPGTRLTVT.

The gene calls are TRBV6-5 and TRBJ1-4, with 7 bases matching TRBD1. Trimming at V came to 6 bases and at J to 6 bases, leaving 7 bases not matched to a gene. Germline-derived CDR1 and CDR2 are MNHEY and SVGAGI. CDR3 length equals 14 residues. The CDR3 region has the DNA TGTGCCAGCAGACAAGGGGGCGGGGATGAAAAACTGTTTTTT. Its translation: CASRQGGGDEKLFF.

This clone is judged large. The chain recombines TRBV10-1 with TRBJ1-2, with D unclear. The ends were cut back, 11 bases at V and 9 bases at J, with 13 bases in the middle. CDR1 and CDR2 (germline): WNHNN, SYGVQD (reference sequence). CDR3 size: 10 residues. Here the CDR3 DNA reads TGCGCCGGATCGGGCAGAAGCTACACCTTC. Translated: CAGSGRSYTF.

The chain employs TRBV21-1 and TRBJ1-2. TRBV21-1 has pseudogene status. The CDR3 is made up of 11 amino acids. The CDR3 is CASSKAYGYTF. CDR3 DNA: TGTGCCAGCAGCAAAGCATATGGCTACACCTTC.

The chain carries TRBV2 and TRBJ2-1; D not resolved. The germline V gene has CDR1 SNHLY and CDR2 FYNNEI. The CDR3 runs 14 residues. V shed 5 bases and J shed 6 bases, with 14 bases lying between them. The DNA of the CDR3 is TGTGCCAGCAGTACCGCCCGCATGGGCAATGAGCAGTTCTTC. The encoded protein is CASSTARMGNEQFF.

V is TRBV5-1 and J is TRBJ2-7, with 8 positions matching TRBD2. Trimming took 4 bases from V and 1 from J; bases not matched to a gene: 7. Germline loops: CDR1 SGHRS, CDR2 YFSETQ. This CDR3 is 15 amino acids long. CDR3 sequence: CASSPISSGSYEQYF. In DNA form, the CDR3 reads TGCGCCAGCAGCCCCATCTCTAGCGGGTCCTACGAGCAGTACTTC.

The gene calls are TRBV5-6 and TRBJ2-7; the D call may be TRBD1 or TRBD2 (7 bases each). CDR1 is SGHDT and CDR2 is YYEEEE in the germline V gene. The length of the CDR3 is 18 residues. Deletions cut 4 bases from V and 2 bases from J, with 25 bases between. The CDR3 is CASSNPRTGRRGTYEQYF. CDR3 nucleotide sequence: TGTGCCAGCAGCAACCCGCGGACAGGAAGGCGGGGGACCTACGAGCAGTACTTC.

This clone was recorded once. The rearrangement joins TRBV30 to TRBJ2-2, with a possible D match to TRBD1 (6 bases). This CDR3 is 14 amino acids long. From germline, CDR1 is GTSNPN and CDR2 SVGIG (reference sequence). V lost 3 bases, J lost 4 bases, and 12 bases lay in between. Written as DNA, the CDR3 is TGTGCCTGGAGAACAGGGACGAGCACCGGGGAGCTGTTTTTT. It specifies CAWRTGTSTGELFF.

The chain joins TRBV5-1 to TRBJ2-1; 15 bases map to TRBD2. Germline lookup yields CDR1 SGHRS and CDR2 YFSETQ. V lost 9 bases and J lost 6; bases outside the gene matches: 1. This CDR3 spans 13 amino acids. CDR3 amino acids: CATGLAGGNEQFF. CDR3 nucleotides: TGCGCCACGGGACTAGCGGGAGGCAATGAGCAGTTCTTC.

CDR3 sequence reads: CASLNTLGGIEGNEQFF. The CDR3 DNA reads as TGCGCCAGCCTAAACACACTGGGCGGGATAGAGGGCAATGAGCAGTTCTTC. The chain recombines TRBV5-1 with TRBJ2-1; D might be TRBD2 (6 bases). The CDR3 is 17 amino acids. Trimming shortened V by 7 bases and J by 6 bases, and 26 bases separated the two germline ends. The germline V gene has CDR1 SGHRS and CDR2 YFSETQ.

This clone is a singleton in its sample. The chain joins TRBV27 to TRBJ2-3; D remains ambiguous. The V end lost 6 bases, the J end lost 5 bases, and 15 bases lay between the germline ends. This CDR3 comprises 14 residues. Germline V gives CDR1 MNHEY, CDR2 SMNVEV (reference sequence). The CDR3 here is CASRIYGSQDTQYF. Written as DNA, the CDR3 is TGTGCCAGCAGAATTTACGGCTCACAAGATACGCAGTATTTT.

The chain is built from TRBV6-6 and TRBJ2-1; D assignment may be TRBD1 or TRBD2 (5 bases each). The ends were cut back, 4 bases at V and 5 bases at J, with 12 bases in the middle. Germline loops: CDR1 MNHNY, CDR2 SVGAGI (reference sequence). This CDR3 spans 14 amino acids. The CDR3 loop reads CASSSTGTHNEQFF. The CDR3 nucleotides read TGTGCCAGCAGTTCCACCGGGACCCACAATGAGCAGTTCTTC.

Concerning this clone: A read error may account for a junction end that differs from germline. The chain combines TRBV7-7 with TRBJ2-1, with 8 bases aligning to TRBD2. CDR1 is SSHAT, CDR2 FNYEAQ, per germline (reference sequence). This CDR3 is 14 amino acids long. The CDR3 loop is CASSLTGLVGEQFF. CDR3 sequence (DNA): TGTGCTAGCAGCTTGACGGGACTAGTTGGTGAGCAGTTCTTC.

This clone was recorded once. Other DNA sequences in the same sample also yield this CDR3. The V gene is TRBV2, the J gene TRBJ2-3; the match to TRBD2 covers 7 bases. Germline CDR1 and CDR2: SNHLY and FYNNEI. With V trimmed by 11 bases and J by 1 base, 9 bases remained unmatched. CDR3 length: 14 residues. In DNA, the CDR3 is TGTGCCGGAAAGGGCGGACTAGGCACAGATACGCAGTATTTT. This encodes CAGKGGLGTDTQYF.

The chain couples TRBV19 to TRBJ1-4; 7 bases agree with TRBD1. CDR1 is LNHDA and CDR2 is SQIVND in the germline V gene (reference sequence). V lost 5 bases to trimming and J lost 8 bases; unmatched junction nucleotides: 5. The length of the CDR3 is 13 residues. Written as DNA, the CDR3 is TGTGCCAGTAGTGCCCGACAGGGAGAAAAACTGTTTTTT. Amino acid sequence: CASSARQGEKLFF.

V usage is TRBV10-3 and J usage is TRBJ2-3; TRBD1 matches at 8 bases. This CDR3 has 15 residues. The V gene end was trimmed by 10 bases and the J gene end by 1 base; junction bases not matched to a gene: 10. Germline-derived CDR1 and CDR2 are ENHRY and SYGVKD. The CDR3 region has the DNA TGTGCCACCTACAAACCGGGACAGGGCACAGATACGCAGTATTTT. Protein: CATYKPGQGTDTQYF.

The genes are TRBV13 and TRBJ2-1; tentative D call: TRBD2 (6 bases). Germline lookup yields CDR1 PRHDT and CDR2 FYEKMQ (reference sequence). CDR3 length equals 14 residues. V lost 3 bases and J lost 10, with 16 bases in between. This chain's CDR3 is CASSFSGRGDEQFF. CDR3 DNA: TGTGCCAGCAGCTTTAGCGGAAGGGGCGACGAGCAGTTCTTC.

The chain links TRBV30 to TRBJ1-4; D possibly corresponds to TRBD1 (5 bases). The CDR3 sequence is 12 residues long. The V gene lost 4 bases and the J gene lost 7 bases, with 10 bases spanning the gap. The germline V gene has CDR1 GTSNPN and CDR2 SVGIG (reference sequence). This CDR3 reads CAWKGAGEKLFF. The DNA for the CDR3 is TGTGCCTGGAAAGGGGCGGGTGAAAAACTGTTTTTT. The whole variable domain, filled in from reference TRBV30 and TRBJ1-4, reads SQTIHQWPATLVQPVGSPLSLECTVEGTSNPNLYWYRQAAGRGLQLLFYSVGIGQISSEVPQNLSASRPQDRQFILSSKKLLLSDSGFYLCAWKGAGEKLFFGSGTQLSVL.